This T cell receptor (beta chain) was profiled in a study of T cell responses to AZD1222 COVID-19 vaccine (dated by TCRdb to 2020 to 2022). In the study overall: Because spike-specific TCR depth and breadth did not differ between the two schedules, AZD1222 recipients who got a second dose at roughly 4 weeks were pooled with those who got a second dose at roughly 12 weeks. TCR sequencing was performed for approximately 240 trial participants, of whom around 200 were given two doses of AZD1222 and around 26 were given two doses of MenACWY control vaccine. Trial participants were enrolled by age into 18-55, 56-69 and 70-plus year subgroups, with about 150, 27 and 61 TCR-sequenced participants respectively. Overall results and qualifications from the work: A significant rise in spike-specific TCR breadth and depth was observed after two AZD1222 doses relative to day 0 and relative to MenACWY recipients. Because no day 14 peak-response samples were available, the repertoires could be characterized only after the peak T cell response. Participants were mostly white British, with more females than males. The authors suggested clonal diversity may have been underestimated. Reportedly, almost half of the unique spike-specific TCRs recognized epitopes lying outside the regions that are mutated in the B.1.351 and B.1.1.7 variants. The 56-69-year group was small, and its depth increase did not reach significance, likely because of low power. Only a handful of AZD1222 recipients were SARS-CoV-2 seropositive at baseline, limiting conclusions about previously exposed vaccinees. Vaccine-associated CD4 TCRs spanned the whole spike protein, with dominant responses in regions 160-218 and 743-854.

In regard to this clone: Its antigen remains unidentified. One base away there is no much larger clone; base qualities are not given.

The CDR3 regions of human TCRbeta chains were subjected to immunosequencing. For the original study's pipeline: Repertoire TCRs were checked for matches against a reference library of SARS-CoV-2-specific TCRs that had been generated using the MIRA antigen-specificity platform. Breadth meant the fraction of unique TCRs that were SARS-CoV-2-associated, whereas depth meant the fraction of total T cells that were SARS-CoV-2-associated. Using the MIRA data, every spike-specific TCR was mapped to the spike region that the TCR reacted to and assigned to either a CD4 or a CD8 class. Log10-transformed breadth and depth values were compared by one-way ANOVA with Sidak's multiple comparisons tests. The clones in this table, taken by TCRdb from immuneACCESS, are in-frame only. Not every clone is retained; where verified, under half of the shortfall comes from an unresolved V gene, and the cause of the rest is unknown. That table gives V, J and clone size, and the DNA gave D and trimming. The sample table lists around 160,000 clones, 88% of them with a count of one. The leading ten clones occupy around 15% of the sample.

The trim is 1 base for V and 5 bases for J, with a gap of 5 bases between the germline ends. CDR1 and CDR2, looked up from the germline V gene, are KGHSY and FQNENV. Including the terminal cysteine and phenylalanine, the CDR3 comprises 12 residues. Only the CDR3 DNA stays, 36 bases, in frame from base 1. The sample's time point label, in plain terms: baseline before first vaccination. Vaccinee samples came from UK trials COV001 and COV002, including a single-blind randomized controlled phase 2/3 trial of AZD1222 (ChAdOx1 nCoV-19) in healthy adults. For TCRbeta chain sequencing, PBMC samples were collected from trial participants at day 0 and at day 28 after the second dose.

Recombination connected TRBV16 to TRBJ1-2, with the D gene not confidently named. This TCR derives from an adult in good health. The sample consisted of peripheral blood, taken on day 0 of AZD1222 vaccination. This receptor has the CDR3 CASSQLTYGYTF. The base sequence is TGTGCCAGCAGCCAATTGACATATGGCTACACCTTC. The reference TRBV16 and TRBJ1-2 proteins fill in what lies around the CDR3, so the full variable domain reads GEEVAQTPKHLVRGEGQKAKLYCAPIKGHSYVFWYQQVLKNEFKFLISFQNENVFDETGMPKERFSAKCLPNSPCSLEIQATKLEDSAVYFCASSQLTYGYTFGSGTRLTVV.